These 4 T cell receptor beta chains were all obtained from the same sample, sequenced in a study of T-cell reconstitution after alpha-beta-depleted transplantation in children. The TCRbeta library incorporated unique molecular identifiers. TCRdb independently ran MiXCR on the PCR reads; one entry per CDR3 protein. The sample records about 360,000 distinct CDR3 sequences, 10% to 15% being singletons. Here the sequenced sample was PBMCs, taken from the stem cell graft. These receptors were collected from a human donor who donated a stem cell graft to a child with Fanconi anemia.

The CDR3 DNA is TGTGCCAGCAGTGAATATATAGGGACTGAAGCTTTCTTT. Protein: CASSEYIGTEAFF. J is TRBJ1-1 and V is TRBV25-1, with D unclear. Germline CDR1 MGHDK, CDR2 SYGVNS. The length of the CDR3 is 13 residues. V was trimmed by 0 bases and J by 5 bases, leaving 7 bases between them.

This clonotype was counted ten times or more. The genes are TRBV12-3 or TRBV12-4 and TRBJ2-1, with D tentatively TRBD2 (7 bases). This CDR3 is 15 amino acids long. Trimming left V 1 base short and J 4 bases short, with 11 bases between. The CDR3, as DNA: TGTGCCAGCAGTTTAGTAGGGGGGGTGTACAATGAGCAGTTCTTC. Protein sequence: CASSLVGGVYNEQFF.

This clonotype was observed at least ten times. The CDR3, as DNA: TGTGCCAGCAGCTTAGATGGCAACAGGTTGAACACTGAAGCTTTCTTT. As protein: CASSLDGNRLNTEAFF. This chain connects TRBV11-1 to TRBJ1-1; TRBD1 might be the D (5 bases). The V end lost 1 base, the J end lost 0 bases, and 12 bases lay between the germline ends. The length of the CDR3 is 16 residues. The germline V gene encodes CDR1 SGHAT and CDR2 FQDESV (reference sequence).

The chain links TRBV18 to TRBJ1-1; D gene uncertain. The CDR3 is 13 residues long. The germline gives CDR1 KGHSH, CDR2 LQKENI. V gave up 1 base and J gave up 4 bases, with 7 bases separating them. In DNA, the CDR3 is TGTGCCAGCTCACCACGCGACTTCACTGAAGCTTTCTTT. It encodes CASSPRDFTEAFF.